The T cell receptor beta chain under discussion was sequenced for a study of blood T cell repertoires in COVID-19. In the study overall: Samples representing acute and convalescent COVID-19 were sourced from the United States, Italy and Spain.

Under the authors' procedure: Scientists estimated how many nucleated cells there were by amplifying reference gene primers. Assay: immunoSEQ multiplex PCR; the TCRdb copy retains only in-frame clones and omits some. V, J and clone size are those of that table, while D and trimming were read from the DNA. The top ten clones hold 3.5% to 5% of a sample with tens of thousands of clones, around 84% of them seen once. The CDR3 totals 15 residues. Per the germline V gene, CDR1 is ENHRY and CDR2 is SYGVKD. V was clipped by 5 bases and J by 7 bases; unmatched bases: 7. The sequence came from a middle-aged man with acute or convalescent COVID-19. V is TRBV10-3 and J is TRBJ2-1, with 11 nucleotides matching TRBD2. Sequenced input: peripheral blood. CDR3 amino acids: CAISSLAGVGNEQFF. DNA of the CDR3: TGTGCCATCAGTTCACTAGCGGGAGTGGGAAATGAGCAGTTCTTC.